A single sample is the source of the 25 T cell receptor beta chains below, sequenced in a study of Tregs in tolerant kidney transplant recipients. TCRdb's copy holds only in-frame clones and misses some; the assay was immunoSEQ multiplex PCR. The sample holds approximately 19,000 clones; about 71% are singletons and the top ten take about 3.5%. Their specific antigens are unknown. Sequenced input: Tregs from blood cultured with allogeneic cells. All receptors come from a human donor in good health.

The V and J genes are TRBV7-6 and TRBJ2-3; D gene ambiguous. V was pared by 1 base and J by 4 bases, with 3 bases between. CDR1 is SGHVS, CDR2 FNYEAQ, per germline. This CDR3 has 12 amino acids. CDR3 amino acids: CASSLVPDTQYF. The CDR3 DNA reads as TGTGCCAGCAGCTTAGTACCAGATACGCAGTATTTT.

The sample holds a few counts of this clone. The chain is built from TRBV7-9 and TRBJ1-1; D is perhaps TRBD1 (6 bases). Per germline, CDR1 SEHNR and CDR2 FQNEAQ (reference sequence). V gave up 4 bases and J gave up 3 bases, with 15 bases separating them. The CDR3 spans 15 residues. The CDR3 DNA reads TGTGCCAGCAGCTCCCTTTGGGGGGGCTACACTGAAGCTTTCTTT. Protein: CASSSLWGGYTEAFF.

The CDR3, as DNA: TGCAGCGTTCGGGGGACAGGGAAAGAAAAACTGTTTTTT. Translating it yields CSVRGTGKEKLFF. The chain joins TRBV29-1 to TRBJ1-4; 9 bases map to TRBD1. There are 13 residues in the CDR3. The germline V gene encodes CDR1 SQVTM and CDR2 ANQGSEA. The J segment lost 8 bases and the V segment lost 5 bases, leaving 6 bases of the junction unmatched.

This clone was counted a few times. V usage is TRBV5-1 and J usage is TRBJ1-3; TRBD1 is a possible D gene (5 bases). This CDR3 is built from 16 residues. The V gene's germline CDR1 is SGHRS and CDR2 YFSETQ. Trimming pared 0 bases from V and 2 bases from J, leaving 12 bases between. The CDR3, as DNA: TGCGCCAGCAGCTTGGCTGTAGGGGTGCCTGGAAACACCATATATTTT. Its translation: CASSLAVGVPGNTIYF.

CDR3 amino acids: CASSLGFGAYEQYF. CDR3 in DNA: TGTGCCAGCAGCCTCGGTTTTGGGGCCTACGAGCAGTACTTC. The chain has TRBV7-7 and TRBJ2-7, with D unclear. The germline gives CDR1 SSHAT, CDR2 FNYEAQ (reference sequence). CDR3 length equals 14 residues. Trimming shortened V by 5 bases and J by 2 bases, and 13 bases separated the two germline ends.

The chain joins TRBV11-2 to TRBJ2-1; D possibly corresponds to TRBD1 (5 bases). CDR1 is SGHAT, CDR2 FQNNGV, per germline. This CDR3 has 16 amino acids. V was shortened by 2 bases and J by 7 bases, with 18 bases between the two germline ends. The DNA of the CDR3 is TGTGCCAGCAGCTTATTTGGGGCGGCGATCGGTAATGAGCAGTTCTTC. It specifies CASSLFGAAIGNEQFF.

The rearrangement joins TRBV6-6 to TRBJ2-2, with TRBD2 identical over 10 bases. This CDR3 is 15 amino acids long. Germline lookup yields CDR1 MNHNY and CDR2 SVGAGI (reference sequence). V was pared by 8 bases and J by 7 bases, with 10 bases of the junction left unmatched. Written as DNA, the CDR3 is TGTGCCAGCCTGGGCCGACTAGCGGGCGGCGGGGAGCTGTTTTTT. Translating it yields CASLGRLAGGGELFF.

This clone has more than one count but fewer than ten. V gene TRBV5-6 combines with J gene TRBJ2-4, with D unresolved. The CDR3 has 16 residues. Trimming shortened V by 4 bases and J by 0 bases, and 14 bases separated the two germline ends. CDR1 is SGHDT, CDR2 YYEEEE, per germline. In DNA form, the CDR3 reads TGTGCCAGCAGCCTGGAGACAAATCTAGCCAAAAACATTCAGTACTTC. Translation: CASSLETNLAKNIQYF.

The rearrangement joins TRBV19 to TRBJ2-2; 9 positions match TRBD1. The CDR3 totals 14 residues. Germline CDR1 LNHDA, CDR2 SQIVND (reference sequence). J gave up 1 base and V 10 bases, and 4 bases lay outside the gene matches. In DNA, the CDR3 is TGTGCCACTCTGACAGGGGGGAACACCGGGGAGCTGTTTTTT. It codes for CATLTGGNTGELFF.

Concerning this clone itself: Other DNA sequences of this sample code for an identical CDR3. V gene TRBV5-1 combines with J gene TRBJ2-5; D is uncertain. There are 14 residues in the CDR3. The germline gives CDR1 SGHRS, CDR2 YFSETQ. Trimming removed 3 bases at V and 5 bases at J, with 14 bases between. The CDR3 is CASSSQPGRETQYF. The DNA for the CDR3 is TGCGCCAGCAGCTCGCAGCCAGGTCGGGAGACCCAGTACTTC.

This chain joins TRBV18 and TRBJ1-6; possible D gene TRBD1, 6 bases. V was clipped by 4 bases and J by 13 bases, with 11 bases between them. Per germline, CDR1 KGHSH and CDR2 LQKENI. The CDR3 covers 12 residues. The CDR3 sequence: CASSRVGQPLHF. CDR3 bases: TGTGCCAGCTCACGGGTTGGACAGCCCCTCCACTTT. Filled out from reference TRBV18 and TRBJ1-6, the complete variable domain reads NAGVMQNPRHLVRRRGQEARLRCSPMKGHSHVYWYRQLPEEGLKFMVYLQKENIIDESGMPKERFSAEFPKEGPSILRIQQVVRGDSAAYFCASSRVGQPLHFGNGTRLTVT.

The V call is TRBV7-3, the J call TRBJ2-3; 8 bases align to TRBD2. The CDR3 totals 15 residues. Per the germline V gene, CDR1 is SGHTA and CDR2 is FQGTGA. V shed 1 base, J shed 5 bases, and the junction held 5 bases outside the gene matches. The CDR3 reads CASSLSGGGIDTQYF. In DNA form, the CDR3 reads TGTGCCAGCAGCTTAAGCGGCGGGGGGATAGATACGCAGTATTTT.

This rearrangement joins TRBV5-1 to TRBJ2-3, with a weak D call TRBD2 (5 bases). The CDR3 contains 14 residues. In germline, CDR1 is SGHRS, CDR2 YFSETQ. The germline V and J ends were trimmed by 6 bases and 1 base, with 12 bases remaining between them. Here the CDR3 reads CASTFLAGTDTQYF. Here the CDR3 DNA reads TGCGCCAGCACCTTTCTAGCAGGCACAGATACGCAGTATTTT.

This clone is classed as medium-sized. The rearrangement uses TRBV9 and TRBJ1-2, with D possibly TRBD1 on 5 matching bases. This CDR3 is built from 16 residues. Trimming took 2 bases from V and 0 from J, leaving 14 bases between them. Germline loops: CDR1 SGDLS, CDR2 YYNGEE. CDR3 loop: CASSVGGLAANYGYTF. CDR3 nucleotides: TGTGCCAGCAGCGTGGGGGGACTGGCAGCTAACTATGGCTACACCTTC.

CDR3 nucleotides: TGTGCCAGCAGTTACTCGTCGGGGGAGAACACCGGGGAGCTGTTTTTT. Its protein product is CASSYSSGENTGELFF. This chain joins TRBV6-5 and TRBJ2-2, with D possibly matching TRBD2 (6 bases). The CDR3 covers 16 residues. The V gene's germline CDR1 is MNHEY and CDR2 SVGAGI. The germline V and J ends were trimmed by 0 bases and 1 base, with 9 bases remaining between them.

The sample holds a few counts of this clone. The V gene is TRBV23-1, the J gene TRBJ2-3, with unresolved D. TRBV23-1 is given ORF status, its function remaining uncertain. The CDR3 runs 15 residues. The V gene lost 1 base and the J gene lost 3 bases, with 11 bases spanning the gap. CDR3 residues: CASSQWVLGTDTQYF. CDR3 coding DNA: TGCGCCAGCAGTCAATGGGTATTAGGGACAGATACGCAGTATTTT.

The rearrangement joins TRBV19 to TRBJ1-2; TRBD1 might be the D (6 bases). CDR3 length: 14 residues. In germline, CDR1 is LNHDA, CDR2 SQIVND (reference sequence). V dropped 6 bases and J dropped 7 bases, with 18 bases sitting between them. The CDR3 bases are TGTGCCAGTAGCCATAGACAGGAAGCACTTGGCTACACCTTC. Residues: CASSHRQEALGYTF.

The rearrangement links TRBV19 to TRBJ2-5, with a possible D match to TRBD1 (6 bases). The CDR3 totals 13 residues. Germline lookup yields CDR1 LNHDA and CDR2 SQIVND (reference sequence). V was trimmed by 7 bases and J by 3 bases, leaving 12 bases between them. The CDR3 is CASNGRGKETQYF. The CDR3 region has the DNA TGTGCCAGTAACGGCAGGGGAAAAGAGACCCAGTACTTC.

This clone was detected a few times. The CDR3 coding sequence is TGTGCCAGCAGCTTAAAACCCAGGGTCGAGCAGTACTTC. Translation: CASSLKPRVEQYF. The rearrangement joins TRBV7-8 to TRBJ2-7, with D perhaps TRBD1 (5 bases). Trimming cost V 2 bases and J 6 bases, with 11 bases left between them. CDR3 length: 13 amino acids. Germline assignment: CDR1 SGHVS and CDR2 FQNEAQ.

The rearrangement uses TRBV11-1 and TRBJ2-7; TRBD2 aligns across 8 bases. The CDR3 length is 15 residues. Germline V gene sequence: CDR1 SGHAT, CDR2 FQDESV (reference sequence). V gave up 5 bases and J gave up 1 base; unmatched junction bases: 7. Written as DNA, the CDR3 is TGTGCCAGCAGCATTTCCTTAGCGGGGTCCTACGAGCAGTACTTC. Residues: CASSISLAGSYEQYF.

In nucleotides, the CDR3 is TGTGCTAGTGGTTTGTTCGCCTATGAAGCTTTCTTT. It is translated as CASGLFAYEAFF. The genes are TRBV12-5 and TRBJ1-1; D remains ambiguous. Germline loops: CDR1 LGHNT, CDR2 FRNRAP. V lost 2 bases and J 7 bases, leaving 8 bases between the germline ends. This CDR3 has 12 amino acids.

V gene TRBV28 combines with J gene TRBJ1-5; 8 nucleotides align to TRBD1. V lost 5 bases and J lost 6; bases outside the gene matches: 6. This CDR3 is built from 14 residues. Germline V gene data show CDR1 as MDHEN and CDR2 as SYDVKM. CDR3 in amino acids: CASSPRQGSQPQHF. The CDR3 nucleotides read TGTGCCAGCAGTCCACGACAGGGGAGTCAGCCCCAGCATTTT.

The V gene is TRBV9, the J gene TRBJ2-1, with 9 bases that match TRBD2. The germline V gene has CDR1 SGDLS and CDR2 YYNGEE. V dropped 3 bases and J dropped 2; count of bases not matched to a gene: 3. The CDR3 spans 15 residues. In nucleotides, the CDR3 is TGTGCCAGCAGCGGTAGCGGGGGAGCCTACAATGAGCAGTTCTTC. As protein: CASSGSGGAYNEQFF.

The rearrangement joins TRBV6-5 to TRBJ1-1; D possibly corresponds to TRBD1 (5 bases). This CDR3 has 14 amino acids. The germline CDR1 and CDR2 sequences are MNHEY and SVGAGI. Trimming left V 5 bases short and J 2 bases short, with 12 bases between. The CDR3 coding sequence is TGTGCCAGCAGTCCAAGACAGCGAAACACTGAAGCTTTCTTT. Translation: CASSPRQRNTEAFF.

V and J are TRBV5-5 and TRBJ2-5; no firm D call. Deletions cut 3 bases from V and 4 bases from J, with 13 bases between. CDR3 length equals 14 residues. From germline, CDR1 is SGHKS and CDR2 YYEKEE (reference sequence). The CDR3: CASSSLLGPETQYF. CDR3 DNA sequence: TGTGCCAGCAGCTCACTATTGGGCCCAGAGACCCAGTACTTC.